These 9 T cell receptor beta chains originate from one sample sequenced in a study of blood T cells in healthy people across ages (dated by TCRdb to between 2015 and 2017). The receptor library was made with 5' RACE. For sequencing, an Illumina HiSeq 2500 was employed. A second PCR of 7 to 11 cycles was performed with a sample-barcoded 5' primer and a J-beta primer mix. TCRdb handled the public reads itself, with Q25 trimming in fastp and clone calling in MiXCR, and kept productive beta chains. Rows matching on CDR3 protein sequence are summarized as one entry with the most common DNA and genes. This sample holds approximately 320,000 distinct CDR3 sequences; 25% to 30% were observed only once. The ten largest clones take up approximately 28% of the sample. Sequenced sample: blood. These receptors originate from a woman aged 70-85 years in good health.

The count of this clonotype is one. The chain couples TRBV29-1 to TRBJ2-7; 7 bases align to TRBD2. V shed 7 bases and J 0 bases; nucleotides not matched to a gene: 3. Per germline, CDR1 SQVTM and CDR2 ANQGSEA. CDR3 length equals 12 residues. The DNA of the CDR3 is TGCAGCGGTCTAGCGGACTCCTACGAGCAGTACTTC. It codes for CSGLADSYEQYF.

This clonotype appeared many times. The CDR3 DNA follows: TGTGCCAGCAGCCCGTTGGGGACAGGGTTGTACGAGCAGTACTTC. Translated: CASSPLGTGLYEQYF. The chain recombines TRBV14 with TRBJ2-5; TRBD1 matches at 9 bases. The DNA end lines up better with TRBJ2-7; the J call may be wrong. Per the germline V gene, CDR1 is SGHDN and CDR2 is FVKESK. The CDR3 consists of 15 residues.

The rearrangement joins TRBV6-5 to TRBJ2-5, with D possibly TRBD1 on 6 matching bases. The DNA end lines up better with TRBJ2-7; the J call may be wrong. From germline, CDR1 is MNHEY and CDR2 SVGAGI. The CDR3 has 14 amino acids. The CDR3 here is CASRSQQGVYEQYF. CDR3 DNA: TGTGCCAGCAGGTCCCAACAGGGAGTCTACGAGCAGTACTTC.

There are many counts of this clonotype. The V gene is TRBV7-3, the J gene TRBJ2-1; 8 bases match TRBD2. This CDR3 comprises 15 residues. Germline V gene lookup returns CDR1 SGHTA and CDR2 FQGTGA. V dropped 4 bases and J dropped 8; count of bases not matched to a gene: 10. The CDR3 sequence: CASSSGLAGVDEQFF. The CDR3, as DNA: TGTGCCAGCAGCTCTGGACTAGCAGGCGTCGATGAGCAGTTCTTC.

This chain links TRBV7-2 with TRBJ2-5; no clear D. Germline loops: CDR1 SGHTA, CDR2 FQGNSA. V shed 0 bases and J shed 5 bases, with 16 bases lying between them. The CDR3 length is 16 residues. The CDR3 spells CASSLAESLSQETQYF. CDR3 DNA sequence: TGTGCCAGCAGCTTAGCTGAATCTTTGAGCCAGGAGACCCAGTACTTC.

The V call is TRBV11-2, the J call TRBJ2-2; no clear D. Between the trimmed V and J ends, which lost 7 bases and 5 bases, there was a span of 20 bases. CDR3 length equals 16 residues. Germline loops: CDR1 SGHAT, CDR2 FQNNGV. Here the CDR3 reads CASNHFRRAATGELFF. DNA for the CDR3: TGTGCCAGCAACCATTTTCGTCGGGCAGCGACCGGGGAGCTGTTTTTT.

The table lists this clonotype with a few counts. The genes are TRBV5-5 and TRBJ2-7, with TRBD1 matching 7 bases. Germline V gene sequence: CDR1 SGHKS, CDR2 YYEKEE (reference sequence). V was clipped by 0 bases and J by 4 bases; unmatched bases: 10. The CDR3 is made up of 16 amino acids. CDR3 in amino acids: CASSLAPHRGLYEQYF. The CDR3 DNA reads as TGTGCCAGCAGCTTGGCCCCCCACAGGGGTTTATACGAGCAGTACTTC.

The J gene is TRBJ2-1, the V gene TRBV7-3; a possible D gene is TRBD2 (5 bases). Trimming cost V 5 bases and J 10 bases, with 12 bases left between them. The V gene's germline CDR1 is SGHTA and CDR2 FQGTGA. This CDR3 contains 12 residues. CDR3 residues: CASSLSGGEQFF. In DNA form, the CDR3 reads TGTGCCAGCAGCCTCTCAGGAGGCGAGCAGTTCTTC. The whole variable domain, filled in from reference TRBV7-3 and TRBJ2-1, reads GAGVSQTPSNKVTEKGKYVELRCDPISGHTALYWYRQSLGQGPEFLIYFQGTGAADDSGLPNDRFFAVRPEGSVSTLKIQRTERGDSAVYLCASSLSGGEQFFGPGTRLTVL.

This clonotype was counted once. The final CDR3 position lacks the conserved phenylalanine or tryptophan, pointing to a likely read error. This chain connects TRBV3-1 to TRBJ2-7; 9 bases map to TRBD2. Per germline, CDR1 LGHDT and CDR2 YNNKEL (reference sequence). This CDR3 comprises 15 residues. The V and J ends lost 2 bases and 0 bases, in that order; junction bases with no gene match: 2. The DNA of the CDR3 is TGTGCCAGCAGCCAACTAGCGGGGAGCTCCTACGAGCAGTACCTC. It codes for CASSQLAGSSYEQYL.